This entry concerns a single T cell receptor beta chain. Germline-derived CDR1 and CDR2 are SQVTM and ANQGSEA. There are 13 residues in the CDR3. Trimming removed 4 bases at V and 6 bases at J, with 13 bases between. Across under 25 US areas, participants ranged in age from about 18 to 90 years. Participants were placed into cohorts based on the clinical history they reported. The recovered donors of Cohort 3 showed two negative PCRs, clearance, or symptom resolution. These data originate in a study of blood T cell repertoires in COVID-19. Study as a whole: Material from acute and convalescent COVID-19 was sourced from the United States, Italy and Spain.

Profiling relied on immunoSEQ multiplex PCR, and the TCRdb table lists in-frame clones only, not all of them. The data hold a few hundred thousand clones, with over 80% observed a single time. This chain uses TRBV29-1 with TRBJ1-5, with a possible D match to TRBD1 (5 bases). The sequencing sample was made of PBMCs or T cells enriched from blood (not recorded which). The source is a woman aged 50 to 65 who had recovered from COVID-19. In nucleotides, the CDR3 is TGCAGCGTTGGGGAAGGGGATCGTCAGCCCCAGCATTTT. The encoded protein is CSVGEGDRQPQHF.